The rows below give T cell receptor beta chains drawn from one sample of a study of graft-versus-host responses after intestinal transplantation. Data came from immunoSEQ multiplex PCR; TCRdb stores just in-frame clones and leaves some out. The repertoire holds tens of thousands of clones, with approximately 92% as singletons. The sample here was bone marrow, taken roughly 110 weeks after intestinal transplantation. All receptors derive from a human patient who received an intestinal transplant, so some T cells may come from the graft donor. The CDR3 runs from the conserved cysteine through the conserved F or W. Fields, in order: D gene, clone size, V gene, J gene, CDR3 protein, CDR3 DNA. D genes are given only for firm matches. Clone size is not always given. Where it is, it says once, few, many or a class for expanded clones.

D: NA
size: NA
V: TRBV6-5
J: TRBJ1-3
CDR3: CASSYSAGAGNTIYF
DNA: TGTGCCAGCAGTTACTCGGCAGGGGCTGGAAACACCATATATTTT

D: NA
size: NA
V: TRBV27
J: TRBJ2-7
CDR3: CASSSLSRSGPRSRISEQYF
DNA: TGTGCCAGCAGTTCTTTAAGCCGATCTGGACCCCGATCCAGGATAAGCGAGCAGTACTTC

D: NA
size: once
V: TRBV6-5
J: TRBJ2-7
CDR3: CASSTSSYEQYF
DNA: TGTGCCAGCAGTACTAGCTCCTACGAGCAGTACTTC

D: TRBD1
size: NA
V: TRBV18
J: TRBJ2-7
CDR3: CASSPLDRATPYEQYF
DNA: TGTGCCAGCTCCCCATTAGACAGGGCAACTCCCTACGAGCAGTACTTC

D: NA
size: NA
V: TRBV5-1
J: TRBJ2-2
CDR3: CASSRLARSGELFF
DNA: TGCGCCAGCAGCCGGCTAGCCCGCTCCGGGGAGCTGTTTTTT

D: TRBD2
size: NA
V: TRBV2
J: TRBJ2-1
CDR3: CASSEGSGGREQFF
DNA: TGTGCCAGCAGTGAGGGTAGCGGGGGGAGGGAGCAGTTCTTC

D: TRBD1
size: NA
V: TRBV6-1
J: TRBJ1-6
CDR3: CASSEDRGTPLHF
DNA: TGTGCCAGCAGTGAAGACAGGGGGACACCCCTCCACTTT

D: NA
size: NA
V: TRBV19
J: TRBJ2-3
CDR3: CASRTGTFTDTQYF
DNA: TGTGCCAGTAGGACGGGAACCTTCACAGATACGCAGTATTTT

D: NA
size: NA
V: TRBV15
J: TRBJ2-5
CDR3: CATRDIETGQETQYF
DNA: TGTGCCACCAGAGATATTGAGACAGGCCAAGAGACCCAGTACTTC

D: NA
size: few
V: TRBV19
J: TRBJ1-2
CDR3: CASSIKTGSNYGYTF
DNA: TGTGCCAGTAGTATTAAGACAGGCTCTAACTATGGCTACACCTTC

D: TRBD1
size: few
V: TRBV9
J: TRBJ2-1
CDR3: CASSVGGQGNEQFF
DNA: TGTGCCAGCAGCGTAGGTGGACAGGGCAATGAGCAGTTCTTC

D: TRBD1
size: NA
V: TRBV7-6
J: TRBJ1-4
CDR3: CASSWTGVEASYEKLFF
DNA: TGTGCCAGCAGCTGGACAGGGGTGGAGGCCTCGTATGAAAAACTGTTTTTT

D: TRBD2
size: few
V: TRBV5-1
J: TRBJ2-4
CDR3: CASSLEAGGGSAKNIQYF
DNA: TGCGCCAGCAGCTTGGAGGCCGGCGGGGGATCAGCCAAAAACATTCAGTACTTC

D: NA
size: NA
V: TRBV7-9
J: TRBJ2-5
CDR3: CASSLSGPYQETQYF
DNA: TGTGCCAGCAGCTTGTCAGGGCCGTACCAAGAGACCCAGTACTTC

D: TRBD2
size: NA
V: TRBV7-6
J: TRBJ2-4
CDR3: CASSAQLGGGNIQYF
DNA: TGTGCCAGCAGCGCCCAGTTGGGGGGGGGAAACATTCAGTACTTC

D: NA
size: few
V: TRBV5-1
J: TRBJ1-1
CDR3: CASSLEPGQTNTEAFF
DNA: TGCGCCAGCAGCTTGGAGCCTGGACAGACTAACACTGAAGCTTTCTTT

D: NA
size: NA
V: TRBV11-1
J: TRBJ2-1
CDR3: CASSPLDEQFF
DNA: TGTGCCAGCAGCCCGTTAGATGAGCAGTTCTTC